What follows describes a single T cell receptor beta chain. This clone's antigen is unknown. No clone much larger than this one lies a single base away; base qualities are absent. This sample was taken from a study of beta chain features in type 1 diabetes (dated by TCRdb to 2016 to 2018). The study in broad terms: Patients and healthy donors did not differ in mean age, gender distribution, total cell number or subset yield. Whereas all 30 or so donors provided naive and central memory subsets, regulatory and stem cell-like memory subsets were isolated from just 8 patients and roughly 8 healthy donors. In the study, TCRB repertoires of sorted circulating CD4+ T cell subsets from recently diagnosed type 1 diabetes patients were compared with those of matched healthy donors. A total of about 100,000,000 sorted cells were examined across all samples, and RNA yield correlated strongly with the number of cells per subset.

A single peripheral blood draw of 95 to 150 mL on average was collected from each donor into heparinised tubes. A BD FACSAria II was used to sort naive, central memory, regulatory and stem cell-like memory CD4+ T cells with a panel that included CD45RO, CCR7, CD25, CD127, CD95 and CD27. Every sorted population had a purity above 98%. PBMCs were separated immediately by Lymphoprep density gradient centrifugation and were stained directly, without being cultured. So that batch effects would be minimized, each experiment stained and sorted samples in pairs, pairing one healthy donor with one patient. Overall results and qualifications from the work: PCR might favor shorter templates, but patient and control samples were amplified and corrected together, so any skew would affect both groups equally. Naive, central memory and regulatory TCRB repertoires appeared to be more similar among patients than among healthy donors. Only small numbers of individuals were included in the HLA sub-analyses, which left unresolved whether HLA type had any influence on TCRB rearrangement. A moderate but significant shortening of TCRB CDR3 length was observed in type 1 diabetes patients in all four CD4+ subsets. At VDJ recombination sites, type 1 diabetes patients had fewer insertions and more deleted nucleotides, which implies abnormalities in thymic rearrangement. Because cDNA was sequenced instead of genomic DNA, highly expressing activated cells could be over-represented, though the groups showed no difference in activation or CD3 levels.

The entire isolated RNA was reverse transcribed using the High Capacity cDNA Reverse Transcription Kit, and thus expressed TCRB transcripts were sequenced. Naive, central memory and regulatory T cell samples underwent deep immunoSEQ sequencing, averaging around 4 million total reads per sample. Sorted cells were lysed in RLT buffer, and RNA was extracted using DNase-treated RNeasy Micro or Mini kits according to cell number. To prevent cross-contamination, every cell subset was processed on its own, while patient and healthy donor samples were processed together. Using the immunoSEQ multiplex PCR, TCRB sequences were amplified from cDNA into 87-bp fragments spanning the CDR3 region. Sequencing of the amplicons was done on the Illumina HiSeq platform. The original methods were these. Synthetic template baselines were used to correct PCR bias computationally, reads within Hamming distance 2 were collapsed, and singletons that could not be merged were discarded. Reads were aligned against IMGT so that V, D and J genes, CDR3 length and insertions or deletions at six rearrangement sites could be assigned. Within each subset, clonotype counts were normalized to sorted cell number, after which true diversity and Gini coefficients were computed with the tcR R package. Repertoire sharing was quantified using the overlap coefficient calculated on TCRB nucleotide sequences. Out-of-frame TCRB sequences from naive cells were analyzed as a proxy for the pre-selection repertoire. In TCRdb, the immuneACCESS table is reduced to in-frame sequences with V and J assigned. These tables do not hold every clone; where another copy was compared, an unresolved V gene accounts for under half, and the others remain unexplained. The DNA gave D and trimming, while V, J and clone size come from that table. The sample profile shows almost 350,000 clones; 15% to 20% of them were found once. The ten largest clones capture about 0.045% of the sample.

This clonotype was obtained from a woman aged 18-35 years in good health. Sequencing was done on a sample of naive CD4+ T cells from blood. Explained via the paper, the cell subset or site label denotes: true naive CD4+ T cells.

The nucleotide sequence reads as follows: TGCGCCAGCAGCTTGGGGCCTAGCGGAATGCCCTACAATGAGCAGTTCTTC. It translates as CASSLGPSGMPYNEQFF. The rearranged segments are TRBV5-1 and TRBJ2-1; TRBD2 aligns with 7 central bases. At the junction V is shortened by 0 bases and J by 2 bases; bases outside the gene matches: 8. Based on the germline V gene, the CDR1 and CDR2 sequences are SGHRS and YFSETQ. The CDR3 spans 17 residues, from the cysteine through the phenylalanine. The CDR3 DNA has 51 bases and is translated from base 1.